The clone carrying this T cell receptor beta chain qualifies as medium-sized. Its specificity is unknown. This specimen comes from a study of spatial heterogeneity in lung cancer. Study background: Detection consistently yielded more beta chains than alpha chains.

Germline CDR1 is KGHDR and CDR2 is SFDVKD. The V segment lost 9 bases and the J segment 5 bases; nucleotides outside the gene matches: 9. The CDR3 has 15 amino acids. Every TCR cDNA molecule bore a unique molecular identifier. TCRdb called the 5' RACE reads again in MiXCR, with one record for every CDR3 protein. The sample lists 2,100 or so distinct CDR3 sequences; 15% to 20% were seen once. Findings and limits, study-wide: The appearance of ubiquitous expanded tumor TCRs in blood was greater at resection than follow-up.

Time point: sample taken at primary tumor resection. Unsorted whole RNA of tumor, nontumor lung or frozen PBMC was sequenced. The donor group consisted of around 70 patients who had untreated, early-stage non-small cell lung cancer. The sequenced sample was PBMCs, obtained at surgery. J is TRBJ2-5 and V is TRBV24-1; 12 bases are a match to TRBD2. The TCR was taken from a male donor with early-stage non-small cell lung cancer. Here the CDR3 reads CATSRTSGGLETQYF. The CDR3, as DNA: TGTGCCACCTCTCGAACTAGCGGGGGGTTGGAGACCCAGTACTTC.